The entry below describes one T cell receptor (beta chain). This record belongs to a study of blood T cell repertoires in COVID-19. Germline V gene data show CDR1 as MDHEN and CDR2 as SYDVKM. The CDR3 consists of 13 residues. V was pared by 6 bases and J by 6 bases, with 14 bases between. TCRdb's copy holds only in-frame clones and misses some; the assay was immunoSEQ multiplex PCR. Among about 300,000 clones listed, around 90% were seen once. Source material: PBMCs or T cells enriched from blood (not recorded which). The clonotype originates from a woman younger than 30 with acute COVID-19. The chain couples TRBV28 to TRBJ1-1, with D possibly TRBD1 on 5 matching bases. Here the CDR3 DNA reads TGTGCCAGCAGCCTGGGGACTGTGGCTGAAGCTTTCTTT. It is translated as CASSLGTVAEAFF. The full variable domain, in which reference TRBV28 and TRBJ1-1 provide the parts outside the CDR3, is DVKVTQSSRYLVKRTGEKVFLECVQDMDHENMFWYRQDPGLGLRLIYFSYDVKMKEKGDIPEGYSVSREKKERFSLILESASTNQTSMYLCASSLGTVAEAFFGQGTRLTVV.